Listed below are T cell receptor beta chains from one sample, sequenced in a study of OX40 agonist ivuxolimab in advanced cancers. Produced via immunoSEQ multiplex PCR; TCRdb's table is partial and in-frame only. The sample consists of tens of thousands of clones, about 88% of them appearing once. The sequences come from CD4+ or CD8+ T cells sorted from blood, collected in a trial of the OX40 agonist ivuxolimab. All receptors derive from an adult with an advanced solid tumor such as melanoma, head and neck, liver or kidney cancer. The CDR3 runs from the conserved cysteine through the conserved F or W. Fields, in order: V gene, D gene, clone size, J gene, CDR3 protein, CDR3 DNA. A D gene is named only where the DNA matches it firmly. Clone size, where shown, is once, few, many, or a class for clones that have expanded.

v_call: TRBV4-2; d_call: -; clone_size: -; j_call: TRBJ2-1; cdr3_aa: CASSQRWGGGLYNEQFF; cdr3_nt: TGTGCCAGCAGCCAAAGATGGGGTGGGGGGTTATACAATGAGCAGTTCTTC
v_call: TRBV5-8; d_call: TRBD1; clone_size: -; j_call: TRBJ2-1; cdr3_aa: CASSPPGGPFF; cdr3_nt: TGTGCCAGCAGCCCTCCAGGGGGCCCGTTCTTC
v_call: TRBV6-5; d_call: -; clone_size: -; j_call: TRBJ2-7; cdr3_aa: CASKDSSYEQYF; cdr3_nt: TGTGCCAGCAAGGACAGCTCCTACGAGCAGTACTTC
v_call: TRBV2; d_call: -; clone_size: few; j_call: TRBJ1-3; cdr3_aa: CASGMIGNTIYF; cdr3_nt: TGTGCCAGCGGTATGATAGGAAACACCATATATTTT
v_call: TRBV27; d_call: -; clone_size: -; j_call: TRBJ2-4; cdr3_aa: CASSSGGLGKNIQYF; cdr3_nt: TGTGCCAGCAGTTCCGGGGGGCTAGGCAAAAACATTCAGTACTTC
v_call: TRBV6-6; d_call: -; clone_size: -; j_call: TRBJ1-2; cdr3_aa: CASSIGTLWGYTF; cdr3_nt: TGTGCCAGCAGCATTGGGACATTGTGGGGCTACACCTTC
v_call: TRBV6-6; d_call: TRBD1; clone_size: -; j_call: TRBJ1-6; cdr3_aa: CASSYGTENSPLHF; cdr3_nt: TGTGCCAGCAGTTACGGGACAGAGAATTCACCCCTCCACTTT
v_call: TRBV29-1; d_call: TRBD1; clone_size: -; j_call: TRBJ1-2; cdr3_aa: CSGKKLTGYTYGYTF; cdr3_nt: TGCAGCGGGAAAAAACTGACAGGGTACACCTATGGCTACACCTTC
v_call: TRBV10-3; d_call: -; clone_size: -; j_call: TRBJ2-3; cdr3_aa: CAINVAGTDTQYF; cdr3_nt: TGTGCCATCAACGTTGCCGGCACAGATACGCAGTATTTT
v_call: TRBV10-3; d_call: -; clone_size: -; j_call: TRBJ2-3; cdr3_aa: CAISDSLVGGRDTQYF; cdr3_nt: TGTGCCATCAGTGACTCGTTAGTGGGGGGCCGAGATACGCAGTATTTT
v_call: TRBV7-9; d_call: -; clone_size: -; j_call: TRBJ1-5; cdr3_aa: CASSLAVRGDSDQPQHF; cdr3_nt: TGTGCCAGCAGCTTAGCGGTTCGGGGGGATTCGGATCAGCCCCAGCATTTT
v_call: TRBV18; d_call: TRBD1; clone_size: -; j_call: TRBJ1-3; cdr3_aa: CASSPTGGSGNTIYF; cdr3_nt: TGTGCCAGCTCACCGACAGGGGGCTCTGGAAACACCATATATTTT
v_call: TRBV6-5; d_call: -; clone_size: once; j_call: TRBJ1-1; cdr3_aa: CASSYNSEAEAFF; cdr3_nt: TGTGCCAGCAGTTATAATTCAGAGGCTGAAGCTTTCTTT
v_call: TRBV29-1; d_call: -; clone_size: -; j_call: TRBJ1-1; cdr3_aa: CSVSENTEAFF; cdr3_nt: TGCAGCGTTTCAGAGAACACTGAAGCTTTCTTT
v_call: TRBV7-6; d_call: -; clone_size: -; j_call: TRBJ1-5; cdr3_aa: CASSFSSGMGNQPQHF; cdr3_nt: TGTGCCAGCAGCTTCAGTTCCGGGATGGGGAATCAGCCCCAGCATTTT
v_call: TRBV19; d_call: -; clone_size: -; j_call: TRBJ1-3; cdr3_aa: CASSQGQGNTIYF; cdr3_nt: TGTGCCAGTAGTCAAGGACAGGGAAACACCATATATTTT
v_call: TRBV7-9; d_call: -; clone_size: -; j_call: TRBJ1-3; cdr3_aa: CASSPGPGNTIYF; cdr3_nt: TGTGCCAGCAGCCCGGGACCTGGAAACACCATATATTTT
v_call: TRBV9; d_call: TRBD1; clone_size: -; j_call: TRBJ2-3; cdr3_aa: CASSGAIVGGTGDTDTQYF; cdr3_nt: TGTGCCAGCAGCGGAGCCATTGTCGGGGGGACAGGGGACACAGATACGCAGTATTTT
v_call: TRBV27; d_call: -; clone_size: -; j_call: TRBJ1-3; cdr3_aa: CASSLTYLTTGNTIYF; cdr3_nt: TGTGCCAGCAGTTTAACCTACCTGACTACTGGAAACACCATATATTTT
v_call: TRBV9; d_call: TRBD2; clone_size: -; j_call: TRBJ2-1; cdr3_aa: CASSLRGLAGDEQFF; cdr3_nt: TGTGCCAGCAGCCTGAGGGGACTAGCGGGGGATGAGCAGTTCTTC
v_call: TRBV6-5; d_call: TRBD1; clone_size: -; j_call: TRBJ1-2; cdr3_aa: CASSSTGTYGYTF; cdr3_nt: TGTGCCAGCAGCTCGACAGGGACTTATGGCTACACCTTC
v_call: TRBV5-8; d_call: -; clone_size: -; j_call: TRBJ1-3; cdr3_aa: CASSSRRGTIYF; cdr3_nt: TGTGCCAGCAGCTCCCGTAGGGGGACCATATATTTT
v_call: TRBV6-1; d_call: TRBD2; clone_size: -; j_call: TRBJ2-7; cdr3_aa: CASSVSGGTYEQYF; cdr3_nt: TGTGCCAGCAGTGTCTCCGGGGGGACCTACGAGCAGTACTTC
v_call: TRBV29-1; d_call: TRBD1; clone_size: once; j_call: TRBJ1-2; cdr3_aa: CSGKDQGEGYTF; cdr3_nt: TGCAGCGGTAAAGACCAGGGGGAGGGCTACACCTTC